This TCR beta chain was found in a study of identical twins. Germline V CDR1 and CDR2: DFQATT, SNEGSKA (reference sequence). The ends lost 5 bases at V and 3 bases at J; junction bases unmatched: 13. This CDR3 has 15 amino acids. This clonotype has a handful of counts. TCRdb redid the calling of the 5' RACE reads with MiXCR, one entry per CDR3 protein. Of around 250,000 distinct CDR3 sequences in the sample, over 5% were seen once. These data were also filed under a second study, of T cells expressing NK-cell markers. As that report states: Several experiments employed an anti-gamma-delta TCR antibody to confine sorting to alpha-beta TCR T cells.

This chain uses TRBV20-1 with TRBJ2-7, with 7 nucleotides matching TRBD1. The sequence derives from a woman under 30 in good health. The sample was CD8+ T cells sorted from blood. This chain's CDR3 is CSAPTSGTAIYEQYF. DNA for the CDR3: TGCAGTGCTCCAACATCCGGGACAGCGATCTACGAGCAGTACTTC.